This TCR beta chain was found in a study of spatial heterogeneity in lung cancer. The V gene lost 7 bases and the J gene lost 3 bases, with 18 bases spanning the gap. The CDR3 is 14 residues long. Germline V lookup: CDR1 SQVTM, CDR2 ANQGSEA. Indicated time point: sample taken at primary tumor resection. Donors were over 70 untreated early-stage non-small cell lung cancer patients. The authors sequenced whole RNA from tumor, nontumor lung or frozen PBMC without sorting. MiXCR was run by TCRdb on the 5' RACE reads, yielding one entry per CDR3 protein. The data contain roughly 80,000 distinct CDR3 sequences, around 7.3% of them singletons.

The V and J genes are TRBV29-1 and TRBJ1-1; D not resolved. Sequenced material: PBMCs, taken at surgery. This receptor was taken from a male donor with early-stage non-small cell lung cancer. This CDR3 reads CSAMTRLAYTEAFF. CDR3 DNA sequence: TGCAGCGCTATGACGAGGCTTGCTTACACTGAAGCTTTCTTT.